Sequencing of this T cell receptor beta chain was carried out in a study of cytomegalovirus exposure and HLA in healthy donors. Study-wide context: Among the roughly 400 genotyped donors, 70% to 85% were placed in the Caucasian-associated ancestry cluster. Study-level results: For most TCR beta V segments, an earlier analysis put the productive rate at about 87% or about 30% of the time. Only CMV serostatus was available as immune exposure information. Among TCR sequences, most were rare, though some public TCRs appeared in many donors.

The CDR3 consists of 13 residues. Between the trimmed V and J ends, which lost 7 bases and 6 bases, there was a span of 13 bases. The germline CDR1 and CDR2 sequences are SNHLY and FYNNEI. Vbeta (60) and Jbeta (13) primers were used in the PCR. The method was immunoSEQ multiplex PCR; TCRdb's version includes in-frame clones alone and lacks a portion of them. This sample has 120,000 to 150,000 clones; about 82% occur once, and the top ten carry more than 3%. Regarding this clone: The antigen remains unidentified.

This rearrangement joins TRBV2 to TRBJ2-4; no definite D call. Sequencing used PBMCs. The sequence came from a male donor in good health and CMV-seronegative. The CDR3 spells CASMARSLNIQYF. CDR3 DNA: TGTGCCAGCATGGCCCGTTCCTTAAACATTCAGTACTTC.